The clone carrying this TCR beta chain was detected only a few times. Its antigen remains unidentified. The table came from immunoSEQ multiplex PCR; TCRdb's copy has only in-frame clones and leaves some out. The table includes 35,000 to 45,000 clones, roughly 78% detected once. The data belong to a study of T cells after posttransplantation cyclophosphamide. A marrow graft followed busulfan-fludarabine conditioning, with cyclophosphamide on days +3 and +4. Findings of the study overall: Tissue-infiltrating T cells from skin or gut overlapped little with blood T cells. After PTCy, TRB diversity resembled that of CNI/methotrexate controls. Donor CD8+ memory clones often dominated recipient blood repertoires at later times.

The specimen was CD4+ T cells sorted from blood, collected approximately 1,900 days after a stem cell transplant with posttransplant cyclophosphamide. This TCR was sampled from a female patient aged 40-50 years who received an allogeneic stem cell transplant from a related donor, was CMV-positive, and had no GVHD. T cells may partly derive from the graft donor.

Here the CDR3 reads CASSLGTGGVVVKNIQYF. In DNA form, the CDR3 reads TGTGCCAGCAGTTTAGGGACAGGGGGGGTGGTGGTCAAAAACATTCAGTACTTC. The chain is built from TRBV28 and TRBJ2-4; 11 bases align to TRBD1. V was pared by 2 bases and J by 3 bases, with 9 bases of the junction left unmatched. The CDR3 loop spans 18 amino acids. CDR1 is MDHEN, CDR2 SYDVKM, per germline.